The present entry profiles one T cell receptor (beta chain) with its context. Profiling relied on immunoSEQ multiplex PCR, and the TCRdb table lists in-frame clones only, not all of them. The data contain fewer than 100,000 clones, roughly nine tenths of them singletons. The length of the CDR3 is 14 residues. Trimming cost V 5 bases and J 10 bases; bases outside gene matches: 5. The germline gives CDR1 SNHLY, CDR2 FYNNEI. The data belong to a study of blood T cell repertoires in COVID-19. Overall study: PBMCs, B-cell-depleted T cells, or T cells provided the cDNA or gDNA that made up the material.

The gene calls are TRBV2 and TRBJ1-6, with TRBD1 matching over 10 bases. The clonotype comes from a man aged 70-80 years with acute or convalescent COVID-19. The sample comprised peripheral blood. Here the CDR3 reads CASSRQGAASPLHF. CDR3 DNA sequence: TGTGCCAGCAGTAGACAGGGGGCTGCCTCACCCCTCCACTTT.